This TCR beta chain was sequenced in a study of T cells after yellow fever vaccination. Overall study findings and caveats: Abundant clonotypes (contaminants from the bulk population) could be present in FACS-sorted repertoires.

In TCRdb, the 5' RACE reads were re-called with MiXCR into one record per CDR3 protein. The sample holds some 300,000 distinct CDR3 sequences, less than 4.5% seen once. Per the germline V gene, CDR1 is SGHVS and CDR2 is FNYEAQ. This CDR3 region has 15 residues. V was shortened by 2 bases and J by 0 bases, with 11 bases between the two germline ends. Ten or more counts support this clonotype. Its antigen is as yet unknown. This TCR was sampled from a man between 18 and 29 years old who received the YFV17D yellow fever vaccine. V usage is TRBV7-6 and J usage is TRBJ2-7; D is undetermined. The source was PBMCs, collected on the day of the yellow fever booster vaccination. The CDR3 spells CASSLNSYSSYEQYF. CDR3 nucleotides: TGTGCCAGCAGCTTAAATTCGTACAGCTCCTACGAGCAGTACTTC.